Each of the 4 T cell receptor beta chains below was sequenced from the same sample in a study of cytomegalovirus exposure and HLA in healthy donors (dated by TCRdb to 2017 to 2019). The protocol used for the library was the immunoSEQ multiplex PCR assay. The multiplex PCR relied on a mix of 60 forward primers for TCR Vbeta segments and 13 reverse primers for TCR Jbeta segments. The table comes from immuneACCESS by way of TCRdb, which keeps in-frame sequences with V and J called. Part of the clones is missing from these tables; in studies checked, under half for an unresolved V gene and the rest for unknown reasons. The sample's table lists a count of about 150,000 clones. Together, the top ten hold under 2% of the sample. The sequenced material came from PBMCs. The receptors stem from a woman aged 50 to 60 in good health and CMV-seronegative.

Of note for this clone: Germline is not matched at one junction end, which may reflect a read error. The J gene is TRBJ2-3, the V gene TRBV18; a possible D gene is TRBD1 (7 bases). This CDR3 contains 16 residues. CDR1 KGHSH and CDR2 LQKENI come from the germline V gene. The CDR3 bases are TGTGCCAGCTCCCCACCGGAGGGGGCGATGACAGATACGCAGTATTTT. Protein: CASSPPEGAMTDTQYF.

The V and J genes are TRBV27 and TRBJ1-1; TRBD1 matches 12 bases. The V gene end was trimmed by 4 bases and the J gene end by 3 bases; junction bases not matched to a gene: 0. The CDR3 covers 14 residues. Germline CDR1 MNHEY, CDR2 SMNVEV (reference sequence). The CDR3 loop is CASSWDRGHTEAFF. As DNA, the CDR3 is TGTGCCAGCAGTTGGGACAGGGGGCACACTGAAGCTTTCTTT.

J is TRBJ1-2 and V is TRBV18; no reliable D call. Germline-derived CDR1 and CDR2 are KGHSH and LQKENI. CDR3 size: 12 residues. Between the trimmed V and J ends, which lost 3 bases and 8 bases, there was a span of 10 bases. CDR3 amino acids: CASSPERGGYTF. CDR3 in DNA: TGTGCCAGCTCACCCGAGCGAGGAGGCTACACCTTC.

The CDR3 DNA follows: TGTGCCAGCAGCCAAAGGGTTACAGGGCGATTCTCACCCCTCCACTTT. This translates into CASSQRVTGRFSPLHF. The chain recombines TRBV14 with TRBJ1-6, with D perhaps matching TRBD1 (6 bases). Trimming removed 2 bases at V and 10 bases at J, with 18 bases between. The CDR3 totals 16 residues. Germline V gene lookup returns CDR1 SGHDN and CDR2 FVKESK. Using reference TRBV14 and TRBJ1-6 for the parts outside the CDR3, the full variable domain is EAGVTQFPSHSVIEKGQTVTLRCDPISGHDNLYWYRRVMGKEIKFLLHFVKESKQDESGMPNNRFLAERTGGTYSTLKVQPAELEDSGVYFCASSQRVTGRFSPLHFGNGTRLTVT.